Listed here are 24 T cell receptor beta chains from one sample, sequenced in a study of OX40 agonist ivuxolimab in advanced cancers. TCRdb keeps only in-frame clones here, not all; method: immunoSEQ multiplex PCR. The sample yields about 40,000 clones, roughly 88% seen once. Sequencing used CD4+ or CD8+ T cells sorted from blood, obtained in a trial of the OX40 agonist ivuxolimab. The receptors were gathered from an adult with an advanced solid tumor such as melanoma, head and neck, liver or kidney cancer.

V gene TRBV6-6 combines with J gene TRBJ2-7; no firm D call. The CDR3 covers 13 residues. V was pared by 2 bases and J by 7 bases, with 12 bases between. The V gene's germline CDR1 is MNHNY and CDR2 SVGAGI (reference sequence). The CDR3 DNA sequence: TGTGCCAGCAGTTACGCGACCGGTTGGGAGCAGTACTTC. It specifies CASSYATGWEQYF.

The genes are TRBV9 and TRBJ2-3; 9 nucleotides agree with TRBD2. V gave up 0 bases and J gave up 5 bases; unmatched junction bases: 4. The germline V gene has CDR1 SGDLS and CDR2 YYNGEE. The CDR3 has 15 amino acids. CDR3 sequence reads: CASSVGGRAGDTQYF. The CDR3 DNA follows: TGTGCCAGCAGCGTAGGCGGGAGGGCCGGAGATACGCAGTATTTT.

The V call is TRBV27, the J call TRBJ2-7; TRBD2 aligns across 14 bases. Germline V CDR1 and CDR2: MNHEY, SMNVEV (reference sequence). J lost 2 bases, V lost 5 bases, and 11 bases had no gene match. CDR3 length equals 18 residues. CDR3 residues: CASSLGLAGGQQPYEQYF. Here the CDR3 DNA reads TGTGCCAGCAGTCTTGGACTAGCGGGAGGACAACAACCCTACGAGCAGTACTTC.

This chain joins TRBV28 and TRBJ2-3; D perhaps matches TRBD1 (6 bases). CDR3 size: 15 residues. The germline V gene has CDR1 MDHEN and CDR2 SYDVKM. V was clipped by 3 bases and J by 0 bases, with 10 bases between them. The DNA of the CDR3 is TGTGCCAGCAGTTTTCCAGGGGTTAGCACAGATACGCAGTATTTT. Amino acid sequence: CASSFPGVSTDTQYF. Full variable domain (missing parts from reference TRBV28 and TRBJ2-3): DVKVTQSSRYLVKRTGEKVFLECVQDMDHENMFWYRQDPGLGLRLIYFSYDVKMKEKGDIPEGYSVSREKKERFSLILESASTNQTSMYLCASSFPGVSTDTQYFGPGTRLTVL.

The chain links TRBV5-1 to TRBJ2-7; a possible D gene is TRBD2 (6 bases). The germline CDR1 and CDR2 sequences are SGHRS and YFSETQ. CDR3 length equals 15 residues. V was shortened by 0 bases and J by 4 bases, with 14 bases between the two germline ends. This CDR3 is CASSLVGGLKYEQYF. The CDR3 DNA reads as TGCGCCAGCAGCTTGGTGGGGGGACTTAAATACGAGCAGTACTTC.

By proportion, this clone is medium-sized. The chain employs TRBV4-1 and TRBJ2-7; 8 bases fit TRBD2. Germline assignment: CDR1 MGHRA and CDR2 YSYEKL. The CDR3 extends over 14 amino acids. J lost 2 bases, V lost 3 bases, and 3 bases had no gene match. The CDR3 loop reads CASSQLAGTYEQYF. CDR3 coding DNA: TGCGCCAGCAGCCAGCTAGCGGGCACCTACGAGCAGTACTTC.

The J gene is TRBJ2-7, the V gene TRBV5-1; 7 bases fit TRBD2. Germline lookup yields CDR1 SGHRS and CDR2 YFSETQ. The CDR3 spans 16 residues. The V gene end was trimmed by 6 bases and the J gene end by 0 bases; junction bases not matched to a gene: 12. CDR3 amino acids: CASTPTLGEGSYEQYF. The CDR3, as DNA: TGCGCCAGCACGCCGACCCTGGGGGAGGGCTCCTACGAGCAGTACTTC.

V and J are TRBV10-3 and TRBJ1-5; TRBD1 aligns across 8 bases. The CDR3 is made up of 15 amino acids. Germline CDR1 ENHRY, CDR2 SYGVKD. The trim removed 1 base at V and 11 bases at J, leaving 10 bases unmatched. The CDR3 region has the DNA TGTGCCATCAGTGAGTACGAGGACAGGGCTAAGGCCCAGCATTTT. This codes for CAISEYEDRAKAQHF.

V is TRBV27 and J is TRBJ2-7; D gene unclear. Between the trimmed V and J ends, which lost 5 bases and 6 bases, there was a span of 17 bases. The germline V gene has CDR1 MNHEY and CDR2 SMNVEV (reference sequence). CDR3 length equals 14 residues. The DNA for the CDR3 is TGTGCCAGCAGTCCAAGGACCGACTTTTTCGAGCAGTACTTC. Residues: CASSPRTDFFEQYF.

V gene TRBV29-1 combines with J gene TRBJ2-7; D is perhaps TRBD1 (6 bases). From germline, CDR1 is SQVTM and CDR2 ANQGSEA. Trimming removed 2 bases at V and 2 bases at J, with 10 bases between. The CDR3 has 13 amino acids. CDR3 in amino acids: CSVEQGTTYEQYF. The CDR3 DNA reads TGCAGCGTTGAACAGGGGACAACCTACGAGCAGTACTTC.

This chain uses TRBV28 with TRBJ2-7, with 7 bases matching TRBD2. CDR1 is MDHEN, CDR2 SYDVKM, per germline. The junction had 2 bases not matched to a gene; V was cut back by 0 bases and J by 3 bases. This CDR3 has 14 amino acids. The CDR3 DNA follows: TGTGCCAGCAGTTTATGGGGCGGGGGCTACGAGCAGTACTTC. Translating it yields CASSLWGGGYEQYF.

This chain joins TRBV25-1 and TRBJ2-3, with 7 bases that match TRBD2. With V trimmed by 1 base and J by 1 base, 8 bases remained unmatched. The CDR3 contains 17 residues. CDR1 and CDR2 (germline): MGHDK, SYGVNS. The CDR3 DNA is TGTGCCAGCAGTGAATTTGAGTGGGCGGGAGGCACAGATACGCAGTATTTT. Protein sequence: CASSEFEWAGGTDTQYF.

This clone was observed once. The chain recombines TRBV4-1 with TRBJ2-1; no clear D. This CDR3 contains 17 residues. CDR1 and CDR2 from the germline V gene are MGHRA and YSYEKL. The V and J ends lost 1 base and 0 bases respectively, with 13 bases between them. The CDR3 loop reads CASSQVPPESSYNEQFF. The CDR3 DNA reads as TGCGCCAGCAGCCAAGTCCCTCCAGAGAGCTCCTACAATGAGCAGTTCTTC.

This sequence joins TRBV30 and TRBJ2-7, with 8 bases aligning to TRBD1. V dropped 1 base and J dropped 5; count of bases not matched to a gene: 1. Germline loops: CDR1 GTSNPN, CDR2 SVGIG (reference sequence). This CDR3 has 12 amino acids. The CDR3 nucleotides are TGTGCCTGGAGTGGGACAGGGCACGAGCAGTACTTC. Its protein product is CAWSGTGHEQYF.

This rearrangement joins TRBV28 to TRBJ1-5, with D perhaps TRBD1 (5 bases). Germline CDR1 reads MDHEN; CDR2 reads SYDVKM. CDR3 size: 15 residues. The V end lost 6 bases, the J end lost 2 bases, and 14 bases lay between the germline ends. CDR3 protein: CASSPAGGGNQPQHF. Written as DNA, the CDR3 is TGTGCCAGCAGCCCCGCTGGGGGTGGCAATCAGCCCCAGCATTTT.

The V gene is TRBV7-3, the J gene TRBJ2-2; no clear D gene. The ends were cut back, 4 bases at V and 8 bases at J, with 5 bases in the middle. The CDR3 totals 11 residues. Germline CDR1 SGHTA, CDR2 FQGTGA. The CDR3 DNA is TGTGCCAGCAGCTCGTCAGGGGAGCTGTTTTTT. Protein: CASSSSGELFF. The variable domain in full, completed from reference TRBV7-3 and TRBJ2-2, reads GAGVSQTPSNKVTEKGKYVELRCDPISGHTALYWYRQSLGQGPEFLIYFQGTGAADDSGLPNDRFFAVRPEGSVSTLKIQRTERGDSAVYLCASSSSGELFFGEGSRLTVL.

CDR3 sequence: CASYNEQFF. DNA of the CDR3: TGTGCCAGCTACAATGAGCAGTTCTTC. The chain couples TRBV6-5 to TRBJ2-1; no clear D gene. CDR1 and CDR2 from the germline V gene are MNHEY and SVGAGI. The V gene lost 8 bases and the J gene lost 4 bases, with 0 bases spanning the gap. CDR3 length equals 9 residues.

The CDR3 DNA follows: TGTGCCAGCAGCTTAGGTACGGGGCCAGGTAACAATGAGCAGTTCTTC. Its protein product is CASSLGTGPGNNEQFF. The chain is built from TRBV7-6 and TRBJ2-1; tentatively, D is TRBD1 or TRBD2 (5 bases each). The CDR3 is 16 amino acids. Germline-derived CDR1 and CDR2 are SGHVS and FNYEAQ. The germline V and J ends were trimmed by 1 base and 5 bases, with 15 bases remaining between them.

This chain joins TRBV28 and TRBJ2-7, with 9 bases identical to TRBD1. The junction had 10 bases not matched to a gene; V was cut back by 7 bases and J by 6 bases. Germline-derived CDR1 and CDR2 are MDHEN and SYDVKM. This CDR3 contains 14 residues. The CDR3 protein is CASTMGQGHFEQYF. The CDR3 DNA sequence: TGTGCCAGCACTATGGGACAGGGTCATTTCGAGCAGTACTTC.

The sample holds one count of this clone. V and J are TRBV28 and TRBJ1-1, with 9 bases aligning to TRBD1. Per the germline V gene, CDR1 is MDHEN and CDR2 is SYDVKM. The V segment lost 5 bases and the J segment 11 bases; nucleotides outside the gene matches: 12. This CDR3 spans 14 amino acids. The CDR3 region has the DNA TGTGCCAGCAGTGAGCGTAGGACAGGGGTAGGGGCTTTCTTT. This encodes CASSERRTGVGAFF.

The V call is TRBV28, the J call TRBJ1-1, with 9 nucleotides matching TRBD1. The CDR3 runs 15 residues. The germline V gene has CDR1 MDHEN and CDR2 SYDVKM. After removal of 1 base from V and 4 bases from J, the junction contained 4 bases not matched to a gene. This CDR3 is CASSLSETGGTEAFF. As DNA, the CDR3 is TGTGCCAGCAGTTTATCGGAGACAGGGGGCACTGAAGCTTTCTTT.

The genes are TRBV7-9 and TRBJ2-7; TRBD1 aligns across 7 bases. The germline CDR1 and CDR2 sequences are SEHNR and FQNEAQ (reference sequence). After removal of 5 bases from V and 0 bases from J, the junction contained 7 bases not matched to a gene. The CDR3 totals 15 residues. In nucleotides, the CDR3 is TGTGCCAGCAGCCCCGGGACAGCCTTCTCCTACGAGCAGTACTTC. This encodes CASSPGTAFSYEQYF.

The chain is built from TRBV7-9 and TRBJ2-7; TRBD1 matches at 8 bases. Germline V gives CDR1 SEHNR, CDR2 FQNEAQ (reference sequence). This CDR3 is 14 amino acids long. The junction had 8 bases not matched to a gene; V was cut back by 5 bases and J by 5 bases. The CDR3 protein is CASSQSTGVHEQYF. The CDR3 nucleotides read TGTGCCAGCAGCCAATCGACAGGGGTCCACGAGCAGTACTTC.

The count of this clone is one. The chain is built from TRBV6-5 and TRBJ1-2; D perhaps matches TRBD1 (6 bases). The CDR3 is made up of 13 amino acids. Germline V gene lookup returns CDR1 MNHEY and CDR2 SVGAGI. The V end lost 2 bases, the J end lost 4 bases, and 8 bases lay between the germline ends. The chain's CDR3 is CASSYGQLYGYTF. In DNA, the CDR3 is TGTGCCAGCAGTTACGGACAGCTCTATGGCTACACCTTC.